One sample yielded the 12 T cell receptor beta chains listed below, sequenced in a study of response to subunit inactivated influenza vaccine. TCRdb redid the calling of the RT-PCR reads with MiXCR, one entry per CDR3 protein. The sample carries roughly 520,000 distinct CDR3 sequences, about 25% recorded once. The sample here was CD4+ T cells sorted from PBMCs, taken 5 to 6 days after vaccination. The origin of the receptors is a man aged 50-59 years who received an inactivated influenza vaccine.

The chain is built from TRBV7-9 and TRBJ1-2; D possibly corresponds to TRBD1 (6 bases). The CDR3 runs to 11 residues. Germline-derived CDR1 and CDR2 are SEHNR and FQNEAQ (reference sequence). Trimming took off 2 bases at V and 13 bases at J, with 11 bases between the two ends. CDR3 in DNA: TGTGCCAGCAGCTTAAGGGGGGGCCTCACCTTC. Its protein product is CASSLRGGLTF.

The chain recombines TRBV5-1 with TRBJ2-7; D is perhaps TRBD1 or TRBD2 (5 bases each). The CDR3 spans 15 residues. Trimming shortened V by 2 bases and J by 6 bases, and 18 bases separated the two germline ends. Germline V lookup: CDR1 SGHRS, CDR2 YFSETQ. The CDR3 is CASSLEGNLGGEQYF. The DNA of the CDR3 is TGCGCCAGCAGCTTAGAAGGGAATCTTGGGGGCGAGCAGTACTTC.

This clonotype has just a few counts. The gene calls are TRBV5-1 and TRBJ1-5; D remains ambiguous. This CDR3 has 15 amino acids. CDR1 and CDR2 (germline): SGHRS, YFSETQ. V was pared by 1 base and J by 5 bases, with 13 bases between. For the CDR3, the DNA is TGCGCCAGCAGCTTGTTCGGCCAGATCGATCAGCCCCAGCATTTT. Translation: CASSLFGQIDQPQHF.

The V gene is TRBV27, the J gene TRBJ2-7; possible D gene TRBD2, 7 bases. This CDR3 has 15 amino acids. The germline V gene encodes CDR1 MNHEY and CDR2 SMNVEV (reference sequence). The V and J ends lost 0 bases and 3 bases respectively, with 12 bases between them. CDR3 sequence: CASSLSGGGGYEQYF. DNA for the CDR3: TGTGCCAGCAGTTTATCGGGGGGCGGGGGCTACGAGCAGTACTTC.

The DNA for the CDR3 is TGCGCCAGCAGCCTAGTGACAGGGGGCGCCCAGGTTGATACGCAGTATTTT. Its protein is CASSLVTGGAQVDTQYF. The chain uses TRBV5-1 and TRBJ2-3; 10 nucleotides match TRBD1. Germline trimming cut 4 bases from V and 6 bases from J; bases unmatched to any gene: 14. Germline CDR1 and CDR2: SGHRS and YFSETQ. This CDR3 is built from 17 residues.

For the CDR3, the DNA is TGTGCCAGCAGTCCCCAGGGACTAGCGGGAACATACGAGCAGTACTTC. Protein: CASSPQGLAGTYEQYF. The V gene is TRBV16, the J gene TRBJ2-7; TRBD2 aligns across 13 bases. CDR1 KGHSY and CDR2 FQNENV come from the germline V gene. The CDR3 totals 16 residues. V lost 6 bases to trimming and J lost 4 bases; unmatched junction nucleotides: 9.

This clonotype was recorded once. V gene TRBV18 combines with J gene TRBJ1-2; D is possibly TRBD1 (6 bases). The CDR3 totals 14 residues. Germline CDR1 is KGHSH and CDR2 is LQKENI. Trimming pared 0 bases from V and 4 bases from J, leaving 9 bases between. The CDR3: CASSPPQGFYGYTF. CDR3 sequence (DNA): TGTGCCAGCTCACCACCACAGGGATTCTATGGCTACACCTTC. Complete variable domain (other parts from reference TRBV18 and TRBJ1-2): NAGVMQNPRHLVRRRGQEARLRCSPMKGHSHVYWYRQLPEEGLKFMVYLQKENIIDESGMPKERFSAEFPKEGPSILRIQQVVRGDSAAYFCASSPPQGFYGYTFGSGTRLTVV.

The chain couples TRBV9 to TRBJ2-2; a possible D gene is TRBD1 (6 bases). The CDR3 totals 14 residues. V was clipped by 3 bases and J by 3 bases, with 9 bases between them. Germline V gene sequence: CDR1 SGDLS, CDR2 YYNGEE. The CDR3 protein is CASSGRQDTGELFF. The CDR3 nucleotides are TGTGCCAGCAGCGGCCGACAGGACACCGGGGAGCTGTTTTTT. Using reference TRBV9 and TRBJ2-2 for the parts outside the CDR3, the full variable domain is DSGVTQTPKHLITATGQRVTLRCSPRSGDLSVYWYQQSLDQGLQFLIQYYNGEERAKGNILERFSAQQFPDLHSELNLSSLELGDSALYFCASSGRQDTGELFFGEGSRLTVL.

The chain couples TRBV18 to TRBJ2-5; possibly TRBD1 for D (5 bases). The CDR3 has 14 amino acids. CDR1 and CDR2 (germline): KGHSH, LQKENI. The V gene lost 3 bases and the J gene lost 3 bases, with 11 bases spanning the gap. CDR3 DNA sequence: TGTGCCAGCTCACCTACCTGGGGCGAAGAGACCCAGTACTTC. Translation gives CASSPTWGEETQYF.

The chain recombines TRBV2 with TRBJ2-7, with 9 bases lining up with TRBD1. The CDR3 length is 14 residues. The V gene end was trimmed by 8 bases and the J gene end by 1 base; junction bases not matched to a gene: 6. Per germline, CDR1 SNHLY and CDR2 FYNNEI. The CDR3 DNA sequence: TGTGCCAGCGGTCGGACAGGGGTTTCCTACGAGCAGTACTTC. It translates to CASGRTGVSYEQYF.

This clonotype occurred a few times. This chain uses TRBV12-3 or TRBV12-4 with TRBJ1-5, with a possible D match to TRBD1 (5 bases). The CDR3 runs 16 residues. Trimming pared 5 bases from V and 2 bases from J, leaving 16 bases between. The CDR3 here is CASSPLGARGNQPQHF. The CDR3 DNA is TGTGCCAGCAGTCCCCTTGGGGCTAGGGGCAATCAGCCCCAGCATTTT.

The chain uses TRBV20-1 and TRBJ2-5; D gene uncertain. The CDR3 covers 14 residues. Looked up from germline, CDR1 is DFQATT and CDR2 is SNEGSKA (reference sequence). The germline V and J ends were trimmed by 0 bases and 1 base, with 9 bases remaining between them. The CDR3 nucleotides read TGCAGTGCTAGAGATGTGGGCTTCCAAGAGACCCAGTACTTC. It codes for CSARDVGFQETQYF.